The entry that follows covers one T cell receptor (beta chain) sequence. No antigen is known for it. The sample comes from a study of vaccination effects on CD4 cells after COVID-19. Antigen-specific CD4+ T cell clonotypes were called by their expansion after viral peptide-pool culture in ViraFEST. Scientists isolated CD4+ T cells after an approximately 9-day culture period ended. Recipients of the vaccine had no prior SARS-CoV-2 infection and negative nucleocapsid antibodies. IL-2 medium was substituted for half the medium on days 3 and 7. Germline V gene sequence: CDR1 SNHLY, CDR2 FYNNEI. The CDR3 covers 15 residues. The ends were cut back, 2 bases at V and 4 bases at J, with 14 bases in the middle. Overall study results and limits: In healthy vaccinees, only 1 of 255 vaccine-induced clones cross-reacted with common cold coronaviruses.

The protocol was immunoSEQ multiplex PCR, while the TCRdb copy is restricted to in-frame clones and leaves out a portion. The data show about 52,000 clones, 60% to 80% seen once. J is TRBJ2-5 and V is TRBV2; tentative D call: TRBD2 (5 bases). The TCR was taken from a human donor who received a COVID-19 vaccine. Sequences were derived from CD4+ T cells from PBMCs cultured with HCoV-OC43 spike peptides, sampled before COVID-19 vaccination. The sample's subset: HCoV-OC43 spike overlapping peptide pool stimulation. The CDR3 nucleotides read TGTGCCAGCAGTGAAAGACTGTTAGAGGGAGAGACCCAGTACTTC. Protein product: CASSERLLEGETQYF.